A selection of T cell receptor beta chains follows, all from one sample in a study of PD-1 blockade in classical Hodgkin lymphoma. The table came from immunoSEQ multiplex PCR; TCRdb's copy has only in-frame clones and leaves some out. Here the sample spans 46,000 or so clones, 78% being singletons. The specimen comprised peripheral blood mononuclear cells (PBMCs), sampled before the fourth cycle of nivolumab. The origin of the receptors is a human donor with classical Hodgkin lymphoma. CDR3s include the opening cysteine and the closing phenylalanine or tryptophan. Each record gives: clone size, V gene, D gene, J gene, CDR3 protein, CDR3 DNA. A D gene is named only where the DNA matches it firmly. Only some rows state a clone size, as once, few, many or a class for expanded clones.

>.|TRBV5-4|TRBD2|TRBJ2-5
CASSPPSGEETQYF
TGTGCCAGCAGCCCCCCCAGCGGGGAAGAGACCCAGTACTTC
>.|TRBV2|TRBD1|TRBJ2-2
CASKRQGNTGELFF
TGTGCCAGCAAGAGACAGGGGAACACCGGGGAGCTGTTTTTT
>.|TRBV30|TRBD1|TRBJ1-2
CAWNRGRRGYTF
TGTGCCTGGAACAGGGGGCGGCGTGGCTACACCTTC
>many|TRBV7-9|.|TRBJ1-3
CASRLQVGNTIYF
TGTGCCAGCAGACTACAAGTTGGAAACACCATATATTTT
>.|TRBV5-4|TRBD2|TRBJ2-1
CASSSGTRGNEQFF
TGTGCCAGCTCATCCGGGACTAGGGGCAATGAGCAGTTCTTC
>.|TRBV5-1|TRBD1|TRBJ1-4
CASSQTGREKLFF
TGCGCCAGCAGCCAGACAGGGAGAGAAAAACTGTTTTTT
>.|TRBV12-5|.|TRBJ2-7
CASGLSGHQYF
TGTGCTAGTGGTTTGTCGGGACACCAGTACTTC
>.|TRBV7-2|TRBD1|TRBJ2-7
CASSISGTGGSYEQYF
TGTGCCAGCAGCATTTCCGGGACAGGGGGTTCCTACGAGCAGTACTTC
>once|TRBV9|.|TRBJ1-1
CASTPGGNTEAFF
TGTGCCAGCACTCCAGGAGGAAACACTGAAGCTTTCTTT
>.|TRBV9|.|TRBJ1-2
CASSVGGAGEGGGYTF
TGTGCCAGCAGCGTAGGGGGTGCAGGCGAGGGCGGTGGCTACACCTTC
>.|TRBV9|.|TRBJ1-2
CASSVEQGGYGYTF
TGTGCCAGCAGCGTAGAACAGGGTGGTTATGGCTACACCTTC
>.|TRBV7-2|.|TRBJ1-6
CASSLHNDRSISPLHF
TGTGCCAGCAGCCTACACAACGACCGATCTATTTCACCCCTCCACTTT
>.|TRBV6-5|.|TRBJ2-2
CASRDGSGELFF
TGTGCCAGCAGGGATGGATCCGGGGAGCTGTTTTTT
>.|TRBV19|.|TRBJ2-3
CASSNGSPQITDTQYF
TGTGCCAGTAGTAATGGCAGTCCCCAAATCACAGATACGCAGTATTTT
>.|TRBV7-2|TRBD1|TRBJ1-1
CASTLTEGAHWLGTEAFF
TGTGCCAGCACCCTCACAGAGGGGGCGCACTGGTTAGGCACTGAAGCTTTCTTT
>medium-sized|TRBV19|TRBD2|TRBJ2-7
CASSIVAGGYEQYF
TGTGCCAGTAGTATAGTCGCGGGGGGCTACGAGCAGTACTTC
>.|TRBV4-2|.|TRBJ2-2
CASSRSTGETTNTGELFF
TGTGCCAGCAGCCGCTCGACAGGCGAAACGACGAACACCGGGGAGCTGTTTTTT
>few|TRBV7-2|.|TRBJ2-2
CASSTQDRNTGELFF
TGTGCCAGCAGCACCCAGGACAGGAACACCGGGGAGCTGTTTTTT
>.|TRBV19|TRBD1|TRBJ1-6
CASSIPGQSNSPLHF
TGTGCCAGTAGTATACCGGGACAGAGTAATTCACCCCTCCACTTT
>medium-sized|TRBV4-2|TRBD1|TRBJ1-6
CASSQPGQGPSPLHF
TGTGCCAGCAGCCAACCGGGACAGGGACCATCACCCCTCCACTTT
>once|TRBV11-1|TRBD1|TRBJ2-1
CASSPHRGLNEQFF
TGTGCCAGCAGCCCGCACAGGGGGTTAAATGAGCAGTTCTTC
>.|TRBV2|TRBD1|TRBJ1-1
CAGGTGGTEAFF
TGTGCCGGAGGGACAGGGGGGACTGAAGCTTTCTTT
>.|TRBV5-4|.|TRBJ1-1
CASSSVRGQAFF
TGTGCCAGCAGCTCTGTACGGGGGCAGGCTTTCTTT
>.|TRBV6-4|TRBD1|TRBJ1-1
CASSYTGAGDTEAFF
TGTGCCAGCAGTTATACAGGGGCAGGGGACACTGAAGCTTTCTTT
>.|TRBV5-6|TRBD1|TRBJ2-7
CASSLGDRGPDEQYF
TGTGCCAGCAGCTTGGGGGACAGGGGGCCGGACGAGCAGTACTTC
>.|TRBV5-1|.|TRBJ2-7
CASSLGQAPTGQYF
TGCGCCAGCAGCTTGGGACAGGCCCCCACCGGGCAGTACTTC
>.|TRBV4-2|.|TRBJ1-2
CASSQEDRGYTF
TGTGCCAGCAGCCAAGAGGACCGAGGCTACACCTTC
>few|TRBV30|.|TRBJ1-2
CAWSPGGYGYTF
TGTGCCTGGAGTCCCGGCGGCTATGGCTACACCTTC
>few|TRBV27|.|TRBJ2-5
CASSLSRDRVETQYF
TGTGCCAGCAGTTTATCGAGGGACCGGGTAGAGACCCAGTACTTC
>.|TRBV5-4|TRBD2|TRBJ2-7
CASSDSGDLYEQYF
TGTGCCAGCAGCGATAGCGGGGACCTCTACGAGCAGTACTTC
>.|TRBV7-2|.|TRBJ2-6
CASVPRVTGANVLTF
TGTGCCAGCGTCCCCAGGGTAACTGGGGCCAACGTCCTGACTTTC
>.|TRBV2|.|TRBJ2-5
CASNPQAETQYF
TGTGCCAGCAACCCCCAAGCGGAGACCCAGTACTTC
>.|TRBV7-9|.|TRBJ2-2
CASSFNGELFF
TGTGCCAGCAGCTTTAACGGGGAGCTGTTTTTT
>few|TRBV5-1|.|TRBJ1-6
CASSLGTPANSPLHF
TGCGCCAGCAGCCTCGGGACCCCTGCGAATTCACCCCTCCACTTT
>.|TRBV6-4|.|TRBJ1-2
CASSPGGNNYGYTF
TGTGCCAGCAGCCCGGGGGGTAATAACTATGGCTACACCTTC
>.|TRBV30|.|TRBJ1-5
CAWTWKAGQPQHF
TGTGCCTGGACTTGGAAGGCAGGTCAGCCCCAGCATTTT
>.|TRBV14|.|TRBJ2-1
CASSRGVFEKEQFF
TGTGCCAGCAGCAGGGGGGTCTTCGAGAAGGAGCAGTTCTTC
>.|TRBV6-1|.|TRBJ1-1
CASREGPLNTEAFF
TGTGCCAGCAGGGAGGGACCGCTGAACACTGAAGCTTTCTTT
>.|TRBV30|.|TRBJ2-7
CAWRRTPSGQYF
TGTGCCTGGAGGCGAACACCCTCTGGACAGTACTTC
>few|TRBV19|.|TRBJ2-7
CASRLMGEMEQYF
TGTGCCAGTAGACTCATGGGGGAAATGGAGCAGTACTTC
>.|TRBV18|TRBD1|TRBJ2-3
CASSPQQGFGTDTQYF
TGTGCCAGCTCACCACAACAGGGGTTTGGCACAGATACGCAGTATTTT
>.|TRBV6-1|.|TRBJ2-2
CASSEGPNTGELFF
TGTGCCAGCAGTGAAGGACCCAACACCGGGGAGCTGTTTTTT
>.|TRBV4-2|TRBD2|TRBJ2-1
CASSREVSGGAYNEQFF
TGTGCCAGCAGCCGCGAAGTTAGCGGGGGGGCCTACAATGAGCAGTTCTTC
>few|TRBV7-7|.|TRBJ2-7
CASSFSGSDEQYF
TGTGCTAGCAGCTTTTCGGGCTCCGACGAGCAGTACTTC
>once|TRBV28|.|TRBJ1-1
CASSLFFRSGSFVDTEAFF
TGTGCCAGCAGTTTATTTTTTAGATCGGGCAGTTTCGTGGACACTGAAGCTTTCTTT
>.|TRBV10-3|.|TRBJ2-5
CAIRDSQGGETQYF
TGTGCCATCAGGGACAGCCAGGGAGGGGAGACCCAGTACTTC